The 7 T cell receptor beta chains below come from one sample, sequenced in a study of CDR3 diversity in severe acne. TCRdb itself ran the PCR reads through MiXCR, one entry per CDR3 protein. The data contain more than 80,000 distinct CDR3 sequences, roughly 49% of them singletons. The sequencing sample was made of blood. These receptors all stem from a male donor with severe acne vulgaris.

This clonotype was recorded at least ten times. DNA of the CDR3: TGTGCCAGCAGCTGGGAAGGACAGGCTTCCACTGAAGCTTTCTTT. This encodes CASSWEGQASTEAFF. This chain uses TRBV5-5 with TRBJ1-1; TRBD1 agrees at 7 bases. The CDR3 sequence is 15 residues long. CDR1 and CDR2 (germline): SGHKS, YYEKEE (reference sequence). V was clipped by 3 bases and J by 4 bases; unmatched bases: 9.

V and J are TRBV15 and TRBJ2-2, with 11 bases matching TRBD2. CDR3 length: 17 amino acids. CDR1 is LNHNV and CDR2 is YYDKDF in the germline V gene (reference sequence). V dropped 5 bases and J dropped 6; count of bases not matched to a gene: 11. Written as DNA, the CDR3 is TGTGCCACCAGCGGGAGACTAGCGGGAAACGTCCCCGGGGAGCTGTTTTTT. As protein: CATSGRLAGNVPGELFF.

This clonotype has just one count. The CDR3 region is CATSDLYQETQYF. DNA of the CDR3: TGTGCCACCAGTGATTTGTACCAAGAGACCCAGTACTTC. The chain recombines TRBV24-1 with TRBJ2-5; the D is unclear. V gave up 0 bases and J gave up 0 bases, with 1 base separating them. Germline V gene lookup returns CDR1 KGHDR and CDR2 SFDVKD. There are 13 residues in the CDR3.

This clonotype was counted at least ten times. This chain uses TRBV19 with TRBJ2-1; a weak D match, TRBD2 (5 bases). V was clipped by 3 bases and J by 2 bases, with 8 bases between them. The CDR3 is made up of 14 amino acids. Per the germline V gene, CDR1 is LNHDA and CDR2 is SQIVND (reference sequence). The CDR3 region is CASSIYGTYNEQFF. In DNA, the CDR3 is TGTGCCAGTAGTATCTACGGGACCTACAATGAGCAGTTCTTC.

A word on this clonotype: A much larger clone sits a single nucleotide away, making a read error possible. This chain joins TRBV19 and TRBJ2-7; D uncertain. The length of the CDR3 is 15 residues. CDR1 is LNHDA, CDR2 SQIVND, per germline (reference sequence). The V end was cut by 6 bases, the J end by 0 bases, with 15 bases between. The CDR3 sequence is CASSPKAARSYEQYF. CDR3 DNA: TGTGCCAGTAGCCCCAAGGCCGCCCGCTCCTACGAGCAGTACTTC.

The chain is built from TRBV27 and TRBJ1-5, with D possibly being TRBD1 (5 bases). CDR1 MNHEY and CDR2 SMNVEV come from the germline V gene (reference sequence). The CDR3 has 16 amino acids. Trimming left V 6 bases short and J 2 bases short, with 17 bases between. CDR3 DNA: TGTGCCAGCAGGTCAATCTACAGGCGTGGCAATCAGCCCCAGCATTTT. Protein sequence: CASRSIYRRGNQPQHF.

The chain is built from TRBV20-1 and TRBJ2-7; 8 nucleotides align to TRBD2. CDR3 length: 13 amino acids. Per the germline V gene, CDR1 is DFQATT and CDR2 is SNEGSKA (reference sequence). After removal of 6 bases from V and 7 bases from J, the junction contained 11 bases not matched to a gene. CDR3 nucleotide sequence: TGCAGTGCCCCGGGACTAGGCCTTCTAGAGCAGTACTTC. Amino acids: CSAPGLGLLEQYF.